A selection of T cell receptor beta chains follows, all from one sample in a study of CD8+ T cells in alopecia areata. Sequencing was performed with immunoSEQ multiplex PCR; in TCRdb, only in-frame clones are kept and a portion is missing. The sample includes fewer than 250,000 clones, around three fifths of them seen just once. Sequencing was performed on CD4+ T cells sorted from blood, taken between weeks 47 and 50, from a patient treated with tofacitinib. These receptors were taken from a human donor with alopecia areata. The CDR3 runs from the conserved cysteine through the conserved F or W. The order of the fields is D gene, clone size, J gene, V gene, CDR3 DNA, CDR3 protein. A D gene is named only where the DNA matches it firmly. Clone size is not always given. Where it is, it says once, few, many or a class for expanded clones.

>NA|few|TRBJ1-2|TRBV29-1
TGCAGCGTTGGGACTAATAGAGGGGATGGCTACACCTTC
CSVGTNRGDGYTF
>NA|NA|TRBJ1-2|TRBV30
TGTGCCTGGACCATCGGGGACGTTCATCCTAACTATGGCTACACCTTC
CAWTIGDVHPNYGYTF
>NA|many|TRBJ2-3|TRBV12-5
TGTGCTAGTGGTTTGTCTCGACTAGTAGATACGCAGTATTTT
CASGLSRLVDTQYF
>NA|NA|TRBJ1-1|TRBV7-9
TGTGCCAGCAACGTAGGGGATAATGGGTGGAACACTGAAGCTTTCTTT
CASNVGDNGWNTEAFF
>NA|NA|TRBJ2-3|TRBV5-1
TGCGCCAGCAGCTGGACAGTTCTCACAGATACGCAGTATTTT
CASSWTVLTDTQYF
>NA|NA|TRBJ1-2|TRBV4-3
TGCGCCAGCAGCCAAGACTCGGGGGCGTTAAACTATGGCTACACCTTC
CASSQDSGALNYGYTF
>NA|few|TRBJ2-7|TRBV2
TGTGCCAGCAGCGAGACAGACGGGGTCGAGCAGTACTTC
CASSETDGVEQYF
>NA|NA|TRBJ1-2|TRBV15
TGTGCCACCAGCAGAGACCCCACCTATGGCTACACCTTC
CATSRDPTYGYTF
>NA|NA|TRBJ2-7|TRBV4-3
TGCGCCAGCAGCCAAGGACAGCTCTCCTACGAGCAGTACTTC
CASSQGQLSYEQYF
>NA|NA|TRBJ2-7|TRBV5-6
TGTGCCAGCAGCCTGACTCCCTCCTCCTACGAGCAGTACTTC
CASSLTPSSYEQYF
>NA|NA|TRBJ1-2|TRBV5-6
TGTGCCAGCAGCCGCCAAGTGCTAGAGAACTATGGCTACACCTTC
CASSRQVLENYGYTF
>TRBD1|few|TRBJ1-2|TRBV7-2
TGTGCCAGCAGCTCGACAGGGGCGAATGGCTACACCTTC
CASSSTGANGYTF
>NA|NA|TRBJ2-5|TRBV20-1
TGCAGTGCTAGCATAGAGACCCAGTACTTC
CSASIETQYF
>NA|few|TRBJ2-5|TRBV5-1
TGCGCCAGCAGCTCGCTACTTGGGGAGACCCAGTACTTC
CASSSLLGETQYF
>NA|NA|TRBJ1-6|TRBV27
TGTGCCAGCAGTCCGTTGACAGATTATAATTCACCCCTCCACTTT
CASSPLTDYNSPLHF
>TRBD1|NA|TRBJ2-7|TRBV10-3
TGTGCCATCAGTGAGTATACAGGGGCCCGTGGCGAGCAGTACTTC
CAISEYTGARGEQYF
>NA|NA|TRBJ1-1|TRBV29-1
TGCAGCGCTACAGGGAGGGGGGGCACTGAAGCTTTCTTT
CSATGRGGTEAFF
>TRBD1|once|TRBJ2-7|TRBV29-1
TGCAGCGTTGAGGGACAGCCCTACGAGCAGTACTTC
CSVEGQPYEQYF
>NA|few|TRBJ2-3|TRBV7-3
TGTGCCAGCAGCTTAGCGTTTGGAGATACGCAGTATTTT
CASSLAFGDTQYF
>NA|NA|TRBJ1-2|TRBV4-1
TGCGCCAGCAGCCAAGAGCAGAGGGGTCAGTACACCTTC
CASSQEQRGQYTF
>NA|once|TRBJ1-2|TRBV9
TGTGCCAGCAGCGTAACCGCCGGGACAATGAGCTACACCTTC
CASSVTAGTMSYTF
>NA|NA|TRBJ2-3|TRBV13
TGTGCCAGCAGCTTAGGGCAGGGCATCGCTACGCAGTATTTT
CASSLGQGIATQYF
>NA|NA|TRBJ2-3|TRBV2
TGTGCCAGCATCTGGTCTGCCACAGATACGCAGTATTTT
CASIWSATDTQYF
>NA|few|TRBJ2-5|TRBV19
TGTGCCAGTAGTAGTGGCGTGGGGCTAGTGGATCGCCTAGAGACCCAGTACTTC
CASSSGVGLVDRLETQYF
>NA|NA|TRBJ1-2|TRBV2
TGTGCCAGCAGTTCACAGGAACGGCAGGGCTACACCTTC
CASSSQERQGYTF